The 28 T cell receptor beta chains in this list originate from one sample, sequenced in a study of T cells in Graves' hyperthyroidism and ophthalmopathy. TCR beta CDR3 sequences were amplified from RNA transcripts. RT-PCR in the first round (using the HTBI primer set) targeted the TCR CDR3. From the multiplex PCR reads, TCRdb called clonotypes with MiXCR, one entry per CDR3 protein. The sample records 300,000 to 450,000 distinct CDR3 sequences, 15% to 20% being singletons. The sample was blood. The receptors come from a woman aged 40 to 49 with Graves' ophthalmopathy.

This clonotype was seen a handful of times. The chain couples TRBV20-1 to TRBJ2-7, with 9 bases that match TRBD2. V lost 5 bases and J lost 3; bases outside the gene matches: 11. This CDR3 has 15 amino acids. The germline V gene has CDR1 DFQATT and CDR2 SNEGSKA (reference sequence). The CDR3 region is CSAAGGGDVIYEQYF. The CDR3 DNA reads TGCAGTGCTGCGGGGGGGGGGGACGTAATCTACGAGCAGTACTTC.

Many counts were recorded for this clonotype. Written as DNA, the CDR3 is TGTGCCAGCAGTGGACAGGGGGGATACGAGCAGTACTTC. It codes for CASSGQGGYEQYF. The chain combines TRBV12-3 or TRBV12-4 with TRBJ2-7; 10 nucleotides align to TRBD1. V was clipped by 5 bases and J by 4 bases; unmatched bases: 2. The CDR3 loop spans 13 amino acids.

The chain is built from TRBV6-5 and TRBJ2-7; tentatively, D is TRBD1 or TRBD2 (5 bases each). Per the germline V gene, CDR1 is MNHEY and CDR2 is SVGAGI. V lost 4 bases, J lost 2 bases, and 21 bases lay in between. This CDR3 region has 17 residues. The CDR3 region has the DNA TGTGCCAGCAGTTCCAACCGGGACGGGACGGCTGCCTACGAGCAGTACTTC. This encodes CASSSNRDGTAAYEQYF.

This chain joins TRBV5-6 and TRBJ1-1, with D possibly TRBD1 on 6 matching bases. The CDR3 covers 14 residues. V lost 6 bases and J 5 bases, leaving 17 bases between the germline ends. Germline assignment: CDR1 SGHDT and CDR2 YYEEEE. CDR3 sequence (DNA): TGTGCCAGCATCGAAACGGGGGGCTCTACTGAAGCTTTCTTT. Translating gives CASIETGGSTEAFF.

The J gene is TRBJ2-2, the V gene TRBV5-1; the match to TRBD1 covers 7 bases. The CDR3 extends over 13 amino acids. Trimming at V came to 1 base and at J to 7 bases, leaving 1 base not matched to a gene. CDR1 is SGHRS, CDR2 YFSETQ, per germline. CDR3 DNA sequence: TGCGCCAGCAGCTTGCCAGGGGGCGGGGAGCTGTTTTTT. Translation: CASSLPGGGELFF.

V gene TRBV28 combines with J gene TRBJ1-2, with TRBD1 matching 10 bases. Germline lookup yields CDR1 MDHEN and CDR2 SYDVKM. V was pared by 5 bases and J by 1 base, with 1 base of the junction left unmatched. The CDR3 loop spans 14 amino acids. DNA of the CDR3: TGTGCCAGCAGTGGGACAGGGGATAACTATGGCTACACCTTC. Residues: CASSGTGDNYGYTF.

This clonotype was counted a single time. The chain recombines TRBV24-1 with TRBJ2-5; 8 nucleotides align to TRBD2. Germline CDR1 reads KGHDR; CDR2 reads SFDVKD. This CDR3 region has 17 residues. The trim removed 4 bases at V and 4 bases at J, leaving 13 bases unmatched. CDR3 residues: CATSDYRGLGDLETQYF. In DNA, the CDR3 is TGTGCCACCAGTGACTACCGGGGACTAGGGGATTTAGAGACCCAGTACTTC.

This clonotype came up many times. The V call is TRBV6-1, the J call TRBJ2-7, with D perhaps being TRBD1 or TRBD2 (5 bases each). V was shortened by 7 bases and J by 3 bases, with 22 bases between the two germline ends. CDR1 is MNHNS and CDR2 is SASEGT in the germline V gene. This CDR3 spans 16 amino acids. The CDR3 nucleotides read TGTGCCAGCAACACCTCGGGACGGAGGATCTTCTACGAGCAGTACTTC. It translates to CASNTSGRRIFYEQYF.

This clonotype was found many times. The chain couples TRBV6-2 or TRBV6-3 to TRBJ2-7, with TRBD1 matching over 8 bases. The V gene's germline CDR1 is MNHEY and CDR2 SVGEGT. The CDR3 spans 12 residues. J gave up 11 bases and V 5 bases, and 8 bases lay outside the gene matches. The CDR3 DNA is TGTGCCAGCAGTGGGGACAGGTTGGAGGAGTACTTC. Translating it yields CASSGDRLEEYF.

This clonotype was found a few times. The chain is built from TRBV28 and TRBJ2-4; D is undetermined. The CDR3 is 15 residues long. V was clipped by 4 bases and J by 9 bases, with 19 bases between them. The germline V gene encodes CDR1 MDHEN and CDR2 SYDVKM. CDR3 nucleotide sequence: TGTGCCAGCAGTTCCCCCAATGGCCAGAATCGCATTCAGTACTTC. Protein product: CASSSPNGQNRIQYF.

This clonotype showed up many times. V gene TRBV6-2 or TRBV6-3 combines with J gene TRBJ2-2; D is unresolved. Deletions cut 7 bases from V and 5 bases from J, with 11 bases between. CDR3 size: 13 residues. Germline V lookup: CDR1 MNHEY, CDR2 SVGEGT. The CDR3 protein is CASTPSVTGELFF. The CDR3 DNA follows: TGTGCCAGCACCCCCTCGGTTACCGGGGAGCTGTTTTTT.

This clonotype counts as medium-sized (0.01 to 0.1%). J is TRBJ1-1 and V is TRBV6-2 or TRBV6-3, with D uncertain. Germline-derived CDR1 and CDR2 are MNHEY and SVGEGT. V was trimmed by 2 bases and J by 8 bases, leaving 6 bases between them. This CDR3 has 11 amino acids. The CDR3 reads CASSYPTEAFF. The CDR3 nucleotides are TGTGCCAGCAGTTACCCGACGGAAGCTTTCTTT.

This clonotype was counted many times. The CDR3 DNA reads as TGTGCCAGCAGTGGTCGGGAGGGCCGCGAGCAGTACTTC. Its translation is CASSGREGREQYF. The J gene is TRBJ2-7, the V gene TRBV6-1; 8 positions agree with TRBD2. With V trimmed by 4 bases and J by 6 bases, 5 bases remained unmatched. Germline V CDR1 and CDR2: MNHNS, SASEGT. The CDR3 is made up of 13 amino acids.

There are many counts of this clonotype. This chain connects TRBV7-2 to TRBJ1-2; D is unclear. The germline V and J ends were trimmed by 8 bases and 6 bases, with 7 bases remaining between them. CDR1 and CDR2 from the germline V gene are SGHTA and FQGNSA. This CDR3 contains 10 residues. The CDR3 is CASGPDGYTF. CDR3 bases: TGTGCCAGCGGGCCCGATGGCTACACCTTC.

This clonotype was picked up many times. The chain is built from TRBV24-1 and TRBJ1-5; no clear D. This CDR3 contains 14 residues. V was trimmed by 4 bases and J by 0 bases, leaving 6 bases between them. The germline CDR1 and CDR2 sequences are KGHDR and SFDVKD. Written as DNA, the CDR3 is TGTGCCACCAGTGACGGGGATAGCAATCAGCCCCAGCATTTT. This encodes CATSDGDSNQPQHF.

This clonotype appeared a few times. The V and J genes are TRBV3-1 and TRBJ2-7, with TRBD2 identical over 8 bases. CDR3 size: 14 residues. V lost 6 bases to trimming and J lost 5 bases; unmatched junction nucleotides: 9. CDR1 is LGHDT and CDR2 is YNNKEL in the germline V gene (reference sequence). The CDR3 protein is CASRLQSGSNEQYF. CDR3 DNA: TGTGCCAGCAGACTGCAAAGCGGGAGCAACGAGCAGTACTTC.

This clonotype was recorded at least ten times. CDR3 residues: CASSSGQPTKQYF. For the CDR3, the DNA is TGTGCCAGCAGTTCGGGACAGCCTACGAAGCAGTACTTC. The chain uses TRBV28 and TRBJ2-7; 7 bases are shared with TRBD1. Germline V gene lookup returns CDR1 MDHEN and CDR2 SYDVKM. The ends lost 4 bases at V and 8 bases at J; junction bases unmatched: 8. CDR3 size: 13 residues.

In this sample, this clonotype turned up many times. This sequence joins TRBV28 and TRBJ1-1; 8 positions match TRBD1. Germline V gives CDR1 MDHEN, CDR2 SYDVKM. Trimming cost V 2 bases and J 6 bases; bases outside gene matches: 5. The CDR3 runs to 14 residues. CDR3 sequence: CASSLRQGLAEAFF. The CDR3 coding sequence is TGTGCCAGCAGTTTACGACAGGGGCTGGCTGAAGCTTTCTTT.

The V and J genes are TRBV18 and TRBJ2-7, with D hard to call. CDR3 length equals 12 residues. Germline CDR1 reads KGHSH; CDR2 reads LQKENI. With 3 bases removed from V and 3 bases from J, the gap between germline ends came to 6 bases. The CDR3 reads CASSPSDYEQYF. Here the CDR3 DNA reads TGTGCCAGCTCACCGTCAGACTACGAGCAGTACTTC.

CDR3 amino acids: CASSQGLAGGFTEQYF. CDR3 bases: TGTGCCAGCAGCCAAGGACTAGCGGGAGGGTTTACCGAGCAGTACTTC. The chain couples TRBV4-2 to TRBJ2-7, with 14 positions matching TRBD2. The germline V gene encodes CDR1 LGHNA and CDR2 YNFKEQ. With V trimmed by 1 base and J by 6 bases, 5 bases remained unmatched. This CDR3 is 16 amino acids long.

In this sample, this clonotype turned up a few times. DNA for the CDR3: TGTGCCTGGAGTGAACAGGGCAATTCACCCCTCCACTTT. It yields the protein CAWSEQGNSPLHF. The chain couples TRBV30 to TRBJ1-6; maybe TRBD1 (6 bases). Trimming pared 1 base from V and 7 bases from J, leaving 8 bases between. The CDR3 sequence is 13 residues long. CDR1 is GTSNPN and CDR2 is SVGIG in the germline V gene (reference sequence).

The chain employs TRBV27 and TRBJ2-7, with D tentatively TRBD1 (6 bases). This CDR3 spans 15 amino acids. V was clipped by 5 bases and J by 2 bases, with 16 bases between them. The germline V gene has CDR1 MNHEY and CDR2 SMNVEV (reference sequence). The CDR3 DNA reads as TGTGCCAGCAGTCTCACAGGGATTTTTGCCTACGAGCAGTACTTC. Translating it yields CASSLTGIFAYEQYF.

This clonotype was seen at least ten times. The rearrangement joins TRBV3-1 to TRBJ1-2; D possibly corresponds to TRBD1 (5 bases). The CDR3 extends over 15 amino acids. Germline V gives CDR1 LGHDT, CDR2 YNNKEL (reference sequence). V dropped 1 base and J dropped 4 bases, with 13 bases sitting between them. The chain's CDR3 is CASSQGLTETYGYTF. The CDR3 DNA sequence: TGTGCCAGCAGCCAAGGGTTGACAGAGACCTATGGCTACACCTTC. The full variable domain, in which reference TRBV3-1 and TRBJ1-2 provide the parts outside the CDR3, is DTAVSQTPKYLVTQMGNDKSIKCEQNLGHDTMYWYKQDSKKFLKIMFSYNNKELIINETVPNRFSPKSPDKAHLNLHINSLELGDSAVYFCASSQGLTETYGYTFGSGTRLTVV.

As regards this clonotype: A much larger clone is a single base away; this may be a read error. The chain couples TRBV5-6 to TRBJ1-1, with D hard to call. The CDR3 extends over 13 amino acids. CDR1 SGHDT and CDR2 YYEEEE come from the germline V gene. V was cut by 7 bases and J by 8 bases, with 18 bases left in between. The CDR3 bases are TGTGCCAGCTGCAAACTCGGACTCCGCGAAGCTTTCTTT. Translation gives CASCKLGLREAFF.

To note about this clonotype: Given a much more abundant clone one base away, this may be a read error. The conserved phenylalanine or tryptophan is not found at the CDR3 terminus, so this likely reflects a read error. The rearrangement links TRBV9 to TRBJ1-2, with a tentative D call TRBD1 (6 bases). Trimming shortened V by 6 bases and J by 5 bases, and 23 bases separated the two germline ends. CDR3 length: 16 residues. Germline CDR1 is SGDLS and CDR2 is YYNGEE. The CDR3 DNA sequence: TGTGCCAGCACCGATCCCATTAACAGGGTTTATTATGGCTACACCTCC. This gives the protein CASTDPINRVYYGYTS.

This clonotype has just a few counts. The CDR3 sequence: CASSLSGANTGELFF. The DNA for the CDR3 is TGTGCCAGCAGCCTCAGCGGAGCGAACACCGGGGAGCTGTTTTTT. V gene TRBV7-2 combines with J gene TRBJ2-2; D possibly corresponds to TRBD2 (5 bases). This CDR3 has 15 amino acids. The V gene's germline CDR1 is SGHTA and CDR2 FQGNSA. The V gene lost 5 bases and the J gene lost 0 bases, with 10 bases spanning the gap.

This clonotype was detected ten times or more. V is TRBV3-1 and J is TRBJ2-2; TRBD1 aligns across 7 bases. Germline CDR1 LGHDT, CDR2 YNNKEL (reference sequence). The trim removed 1 base at V and 2 bases at J, leaving 7 bases unmatched. The CDR3 runs 17 residues. The CDR3 region has the DNA TGTGCCAGCAGCCAAGCGAGGGGGCCCTTCAACACCGGGGAGCTGTTTTTT. Translating gives CASSQARGPFNTGELFF.

The chain is built from TRBV7-2 and TRBJ2-7; 7 positions agree with TRBD2. Unmatched junction bases numbered 13, after V lost 4 bases and J lost 7 bases. The CDR3 runs to 15 residues. Germline V lookup: CDR1 SGHTA, CDR2 FQGNSA. Here the CDR3 reads CASSSPGTGGREQYF. The CDR3 coding sequence is TGTGCCAGCAGCTCTCCGGGGACCGGCGGGAGAGAGCAGTACTTC.